Below, 4 T cell receptor beta chains from the same sample are listed, as sequenced in a study of blood T cells in healthy people across ages. It was with a sample-barcoded 5' primer and a J-beta primer mix that a second PCR of roughly 6 to 12 cycles was run. TCRdb passed the 5' RACE reads through MiXCR, listing each CDR3 protein once. The sample lists some 850,000 distinct CDR3 sequences, around 24% occurring once. The data also belong to a second study, concerning T cells of mothers and their children.

What was sequenced was blood. These receptors originate from a boy aged 5-17 years in good health.

Notes on this clonotype: The junction differs from germline at one of its ends, possibly a read error. V is TRBV7-3 and J is TRBJ1-6; D possibly corresponds to TRBD1 (6 bases). The CDR3 has 16 amino acids. The V gene's germline CDR1 is SGHTA and CDR2 FQGTGA. CDR3 in amino acids: CTSSLGGSSYNSPLRF. CDR3 in DNA: TGTACCAGCAGCTTAGGGGGAAGCTCCTATAATTCACCCCTCCGCTTT. Complete variable domain (other parts from reference TRBV7-3 and TRBJ1-6): GAGVSQTPSNKVTEKGKYVELRCDPISGHTALYWYRQSLGQGPEFLIYFQGTGAADDSGLPNDRFFAVRPEGSVSTLKIQRTERGDSAVYLCTSSLGGSSYNSPLRFGNGTRLTVT.

This clonotype appeared a few times. V usage is TRBV7-3 and J usage is TRBJ2-5; tentative D call: TRBD1 (6 bases). CDR3 length equals 14 residues. Germline V lookup: CDR1 SGHTA, CDR2 FQGTGA. V was shortened by 2 bases and J by 3 bases, with 10 bases between the two germline ends. The DNA of the CDR3 is TGTGCCAGCAGCTTACTTCCAGGGGAAGAGACCCAGTACTTC. This sequence encodes CASSLLPGEETQYF.

Note on this clonotype: One junction end does not reproduce the germline sequence, and a read error may be involved. The chain is built from TRBV7-9 and TRBJ2-1; D might be TRBD1 (5 bases). This CDR3 region has 14 residues. The germline gives CDR1 SEHNR, CDR2 FQNEAQ (reference sequence). CDR3 nucleotides: TGTACCAGCAGCTTAGGGGCGGCCTACAATGAGCAGTTCTTC. Its protein product is CTSSLGAAYNEQFF.

V gene TRBV7-2 combines with J gene TRBJ2-3; TRBD1 is a possible D gene (5 bases). This CDR3 is 16 amino acids long. Germline V gene lookup returns CDR1 SGHTA and CDR2 FQGNSA. The V and J ends lost 1 base and 0 bases respectively, with 11 bases between them. The CDR3 nucleotides are TGTGCCAGCAGCTTAGTAGCCAGGGCCAGCACAGATACGCAGTATTTT. This codes for CASSLVARASTDTQYF.